The T cell receptor (beta chain) under discussion was sequenced for a study of preoperative IRX-2 immunotherapy in early breast cancer. TCRdb keeps only in-frame clones here, not all; method: immunoSEQ multiplex PCR. The sample lists 20,000 to 30,000 clones; more than 65% were seen once. This clone has only a few counts. The treatment is: preoperative locoregional IRX-2 cytokine immunotherapy. Patients received preoperative, locoregional IRX-2 cytokine immunotherapy in a phase Ib study. The J segment lost 1 base and the V segment lost 6 bases, leaving 6 bases of the junction unmatched. Germline loops: CDR1 MNHGY, CDR2 SAAAGT. The CDR3 length is 15 residues.

This clonotype was obtained from a human donor with breast cancer. V is TRBV6-8 and J is TRBJ1-5, with 7 bases aligning to TRBD1. The source was lymph node tissue, collected before IRX-2 immunotherapy. The CDR3 nucleotides are TGTGCCAGCAGACCGGACAGGACGAGCAATCAGCCCCAGCATTTT. It codes for CASRPDRTSNQPQHF.